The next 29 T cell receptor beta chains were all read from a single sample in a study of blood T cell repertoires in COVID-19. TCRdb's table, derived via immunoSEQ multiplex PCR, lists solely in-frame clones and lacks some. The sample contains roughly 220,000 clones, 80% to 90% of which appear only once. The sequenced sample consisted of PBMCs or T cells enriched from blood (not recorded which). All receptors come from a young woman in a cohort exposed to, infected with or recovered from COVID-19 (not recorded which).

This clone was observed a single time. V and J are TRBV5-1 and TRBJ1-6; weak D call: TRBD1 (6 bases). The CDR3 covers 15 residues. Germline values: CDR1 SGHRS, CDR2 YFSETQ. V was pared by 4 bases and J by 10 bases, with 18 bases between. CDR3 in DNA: TGCGCCAGCAGCCGAGACAGGACCTCAGGGTCACCCCTCCACTTT. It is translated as CASSRDRTSGSPLHF.

The CDR3 loop is CASSQEPGAASEAFF. The CDR3 DNA reads TGCGCCAGCAGCCAAGAGCCAGGGGCTGCGTCGGAGGCTTTCTTT. The chain joins TRBV4-1 to TRBJ1-1; D is perhaps TRBD1 (6 bases). Trimming pared 0 bases from V and 11 bases from J, leaving 19 bases between. The CDR3 covers 15 residues. Germline V gene lookup returns CDR1 MGHRA and CDR2 YSYEKL.

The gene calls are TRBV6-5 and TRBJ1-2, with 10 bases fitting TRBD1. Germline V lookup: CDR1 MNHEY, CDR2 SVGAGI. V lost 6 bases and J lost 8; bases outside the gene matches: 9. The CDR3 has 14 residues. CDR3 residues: CASSPPGQGRGYTF. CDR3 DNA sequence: TGTGCCAGCAGCCCACCGGGACAGGGGAGAGGCTACACCTTC.

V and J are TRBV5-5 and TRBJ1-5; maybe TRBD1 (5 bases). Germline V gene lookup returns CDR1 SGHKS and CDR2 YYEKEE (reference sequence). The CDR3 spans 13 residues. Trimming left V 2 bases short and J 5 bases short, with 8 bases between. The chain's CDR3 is CASSFQGDQPQHF. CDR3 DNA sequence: TGTGCCAGCAGCTTCCAAGGGGATCAGCCCCAGCATTTT.

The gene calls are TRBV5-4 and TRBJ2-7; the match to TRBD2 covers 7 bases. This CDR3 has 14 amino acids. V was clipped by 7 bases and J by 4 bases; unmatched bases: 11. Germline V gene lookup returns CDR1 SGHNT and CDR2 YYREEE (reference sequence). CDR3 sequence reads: CASSRAGERYEQYF. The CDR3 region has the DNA TGTGCCAGCTCACGGGCGGGAGAGCGGTACGAGCAGTACTTC.

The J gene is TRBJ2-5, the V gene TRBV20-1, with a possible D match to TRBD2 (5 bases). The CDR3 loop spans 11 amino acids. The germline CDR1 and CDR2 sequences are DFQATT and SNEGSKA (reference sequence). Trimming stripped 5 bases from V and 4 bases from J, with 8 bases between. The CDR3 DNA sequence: TGCAGTGCTGGGAGATCAGAGACCCAGTACTTC. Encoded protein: CSAGRSETQYF.

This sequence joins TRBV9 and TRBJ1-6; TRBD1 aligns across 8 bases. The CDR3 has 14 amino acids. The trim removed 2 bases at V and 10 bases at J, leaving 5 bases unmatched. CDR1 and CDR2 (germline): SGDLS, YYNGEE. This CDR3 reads CASSVGQGRSPLHF. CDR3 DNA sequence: TGTGCCAGCAGCGTCGGACAGGGAAGATCACCCCTCCACTTT.

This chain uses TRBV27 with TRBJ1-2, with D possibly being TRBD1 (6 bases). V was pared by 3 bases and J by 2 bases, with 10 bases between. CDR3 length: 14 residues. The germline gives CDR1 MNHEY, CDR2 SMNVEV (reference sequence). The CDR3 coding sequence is TGTGCCAGCAGTTTTTCGGACAGAAACTATGGCTACACCTTC. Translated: CASSFSDRNYGYTF.

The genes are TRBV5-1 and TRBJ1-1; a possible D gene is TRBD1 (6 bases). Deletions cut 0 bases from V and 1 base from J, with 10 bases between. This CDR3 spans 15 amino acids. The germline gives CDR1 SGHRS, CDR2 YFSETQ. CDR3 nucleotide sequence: TGCGCCAGCAGCTTGGTGGCAGGGGCGAACACTGAAGCTTTCTTT. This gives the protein CASSLVAGANTEAFF.

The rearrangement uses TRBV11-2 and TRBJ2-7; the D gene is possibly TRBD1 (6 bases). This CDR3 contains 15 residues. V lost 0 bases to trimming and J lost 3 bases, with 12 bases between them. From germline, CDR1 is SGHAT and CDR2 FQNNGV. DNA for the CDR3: TGTGCCAGCAGCTTAGATCCGACAGGTTACTACGAGCAGTACTTC. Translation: CASSLDPTGYYEQYF.

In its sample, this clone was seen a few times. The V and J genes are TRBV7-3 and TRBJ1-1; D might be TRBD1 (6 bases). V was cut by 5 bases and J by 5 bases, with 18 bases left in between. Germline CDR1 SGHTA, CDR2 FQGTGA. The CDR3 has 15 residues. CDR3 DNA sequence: TGTGCCAGCAGCCCGCGGGCGGGGGCGCGGACTGAAGCTTTCTTT. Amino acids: CASSPRAGARTEAFF.

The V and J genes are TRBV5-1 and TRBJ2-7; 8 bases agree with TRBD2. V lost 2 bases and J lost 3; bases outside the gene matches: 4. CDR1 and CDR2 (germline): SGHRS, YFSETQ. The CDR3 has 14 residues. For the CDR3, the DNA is TGCGCCAGCAGCTTCACGGGGGGGAGCTACGAGCAGTACTTC. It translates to CASSFTGGSYEQYF.

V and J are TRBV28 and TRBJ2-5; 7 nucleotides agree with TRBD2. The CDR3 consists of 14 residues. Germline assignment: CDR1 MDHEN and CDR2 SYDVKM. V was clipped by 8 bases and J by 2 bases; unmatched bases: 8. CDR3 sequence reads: CASRRGGGQETQYF. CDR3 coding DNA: TGTGCCAGCCGTCGTGGGGGGGGGCAAGAGACCCAGTACTTC.

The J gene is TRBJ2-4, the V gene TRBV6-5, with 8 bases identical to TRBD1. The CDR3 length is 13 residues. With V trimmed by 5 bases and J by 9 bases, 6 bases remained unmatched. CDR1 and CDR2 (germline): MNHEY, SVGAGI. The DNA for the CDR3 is TGTGCCAGCAGTCGACAGGGGAATGGCATTCAGTACTTC. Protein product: CASSRQGNGIQYF.

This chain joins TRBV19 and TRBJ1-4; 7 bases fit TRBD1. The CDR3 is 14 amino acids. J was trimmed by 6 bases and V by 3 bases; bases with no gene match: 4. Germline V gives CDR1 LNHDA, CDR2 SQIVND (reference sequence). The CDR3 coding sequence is TGTGCCAGTAGTATCAAGGGGGCATATGAAAAACTGTTTTTT. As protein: CASSIKGAYEKLFF. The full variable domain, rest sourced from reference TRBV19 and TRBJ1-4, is DGGITQSPKYLFRKEGQNVTLSCEQNLNHDAMYWYRQDPGQGLRLIYYSQIVNDFQKGDIAEGYSVSREKKESFPLTVTSAQKNPTAFYLCASSIKGAYEKLFFGSGTQLSVL.

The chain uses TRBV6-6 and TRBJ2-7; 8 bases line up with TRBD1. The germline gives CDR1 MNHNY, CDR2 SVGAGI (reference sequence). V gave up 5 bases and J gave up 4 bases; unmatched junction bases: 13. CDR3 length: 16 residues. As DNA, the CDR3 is TGTGCCAGCAGTGCGACCAGGACAGGGCAAAGATACGAGCAGTACTTC. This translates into CASSATRTGQRYEQYF.

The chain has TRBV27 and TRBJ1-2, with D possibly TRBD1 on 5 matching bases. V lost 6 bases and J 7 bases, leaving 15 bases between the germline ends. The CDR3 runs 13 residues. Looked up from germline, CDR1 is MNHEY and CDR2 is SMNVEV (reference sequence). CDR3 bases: TGTGCCAGCAGCAGTGGGGCGGTTGGTGGCTACACCTTC. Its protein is CASSSGAVGGYTF.

CDR3 sequence: CASSQTGNQPQHF. In nucleotides, the CDR3 is TGTGCCAGCAGCCAAACAGGGAATCAGCCCCAGCATTTT. The chain links TRBV3-1 (or the pseudogene TRBV3-2) to TRBJ1-5; D might be TRBD1 (6 bases). CDR1 LGHDT and CDR2 YNNKEL come from the germline V gene (reference sequence). The V gene lost 2 bases and the J gene lost 4 bases, with 6 bases spanning the gap. The CDR3 consists of 13 residues.

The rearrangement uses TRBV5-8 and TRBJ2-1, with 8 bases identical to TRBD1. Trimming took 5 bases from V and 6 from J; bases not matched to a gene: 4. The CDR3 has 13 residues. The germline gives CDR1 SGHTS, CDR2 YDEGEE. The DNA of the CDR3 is TGTGCCAGCAGGCTTACAGGGGGCAATGAGCAGTTCTTC. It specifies CASRLTGGNEQFF.

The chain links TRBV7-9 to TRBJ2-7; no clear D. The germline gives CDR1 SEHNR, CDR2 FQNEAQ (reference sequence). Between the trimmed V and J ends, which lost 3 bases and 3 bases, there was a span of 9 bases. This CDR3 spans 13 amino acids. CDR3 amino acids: CASSLTPHYEQYF. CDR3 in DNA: TGTGCCAGCAGCTTGACTCCACACTACGAGCAGTACTTC.

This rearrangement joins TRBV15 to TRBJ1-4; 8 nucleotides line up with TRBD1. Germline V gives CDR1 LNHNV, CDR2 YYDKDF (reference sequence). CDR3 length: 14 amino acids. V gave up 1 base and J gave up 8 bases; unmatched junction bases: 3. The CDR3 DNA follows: TGTGCCACCAGCAGAGCCGGGACAGGAGAAAAACTGTTTTTT. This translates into CATSRAGTGEKLFF.

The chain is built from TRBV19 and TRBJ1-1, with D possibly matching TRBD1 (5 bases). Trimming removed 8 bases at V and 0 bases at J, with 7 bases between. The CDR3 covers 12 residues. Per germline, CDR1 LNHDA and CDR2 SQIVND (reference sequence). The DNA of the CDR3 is TGTGCCAGTGGGGCGGTGAACACTGAAGCTTTCTTT. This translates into CASGAVNTEAFF.

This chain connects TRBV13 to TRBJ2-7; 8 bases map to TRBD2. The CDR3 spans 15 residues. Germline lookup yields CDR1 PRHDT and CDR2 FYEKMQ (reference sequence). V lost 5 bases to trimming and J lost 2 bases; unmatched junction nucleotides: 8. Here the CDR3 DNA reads TGTGCCAGCAGCCTCCGGGGGGGAAAGGCCTACGAGCAGTACTTC. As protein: CASSLRGGKAYEQYF.

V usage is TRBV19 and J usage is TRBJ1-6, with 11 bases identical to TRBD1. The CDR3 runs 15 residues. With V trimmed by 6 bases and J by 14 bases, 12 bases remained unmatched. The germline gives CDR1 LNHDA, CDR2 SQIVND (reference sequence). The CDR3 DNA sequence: TGTGCCAGTAGACAGAATTGGGACAGGGGGATTGCCCTCCACTTT. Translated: CASRQNWDRGIALHF.

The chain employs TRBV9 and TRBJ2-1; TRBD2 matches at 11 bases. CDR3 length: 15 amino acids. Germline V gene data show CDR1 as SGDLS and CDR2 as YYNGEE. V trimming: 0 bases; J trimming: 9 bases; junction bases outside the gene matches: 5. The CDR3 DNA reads TGTGCCAGCAGCGTAGTAGGGACTAGCGGTGTTGAGCAGTTCTTC. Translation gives CASSVVGTSGVEQFF.

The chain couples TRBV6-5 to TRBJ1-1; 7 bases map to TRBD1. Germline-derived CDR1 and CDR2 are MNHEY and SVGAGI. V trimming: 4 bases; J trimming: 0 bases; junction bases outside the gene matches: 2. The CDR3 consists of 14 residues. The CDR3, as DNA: TGTGCCAGCAGTTTACAGGGGTTGAACACTGAAGCTTTCTTT. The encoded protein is CASSLQGLNTEAFF.

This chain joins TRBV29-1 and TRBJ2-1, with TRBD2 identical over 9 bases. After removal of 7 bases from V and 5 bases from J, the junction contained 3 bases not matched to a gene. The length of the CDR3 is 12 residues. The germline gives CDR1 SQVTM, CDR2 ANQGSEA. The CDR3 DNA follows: TGCAGCGGCGGGAGGGTAAACAATGAGCAGTTCTTC. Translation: CSGGRVNNEQFF.

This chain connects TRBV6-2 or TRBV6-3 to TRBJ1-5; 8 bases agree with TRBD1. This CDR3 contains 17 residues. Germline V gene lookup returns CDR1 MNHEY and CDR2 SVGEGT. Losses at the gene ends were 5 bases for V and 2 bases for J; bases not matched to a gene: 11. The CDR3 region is CASSHHSQGAGNQPQHF. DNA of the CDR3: TGTGCCAGCAGTCACCACTCGCAGGGGGCCGGCAATCAGCCCCAGCATTTT.

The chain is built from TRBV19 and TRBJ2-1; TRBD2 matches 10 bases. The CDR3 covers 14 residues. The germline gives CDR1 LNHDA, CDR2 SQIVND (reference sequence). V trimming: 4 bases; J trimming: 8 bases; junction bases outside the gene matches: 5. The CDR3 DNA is TGTGCCAGTAGTACGACAGGGACTAGCGATGAGCAGTTCTTC. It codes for CASSTTGTSDEQFF.